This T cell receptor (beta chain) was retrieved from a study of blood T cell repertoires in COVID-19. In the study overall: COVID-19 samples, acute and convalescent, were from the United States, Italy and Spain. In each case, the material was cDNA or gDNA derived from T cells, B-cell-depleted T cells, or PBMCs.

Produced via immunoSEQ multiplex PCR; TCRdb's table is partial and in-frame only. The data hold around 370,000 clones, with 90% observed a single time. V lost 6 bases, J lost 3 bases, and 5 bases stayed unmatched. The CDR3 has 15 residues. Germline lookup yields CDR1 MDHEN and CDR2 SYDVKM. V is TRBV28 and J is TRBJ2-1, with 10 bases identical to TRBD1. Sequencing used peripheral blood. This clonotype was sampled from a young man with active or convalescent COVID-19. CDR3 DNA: TGTGCCAGCAGGAGGGACAGGGGAGGCTACAATGAGCAGTTCTTC. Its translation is CASRRDRGGYNEQFF.